The 16 T cell receptor beta chains below were found in one sample sequenced in a study of neurological immune-mediated disorders. TCRdb reprocessed the 5' RACE reads via MiXCR and lists one record per CDR3 protein. The data hold 84,000 or so distinct CDR3 sequences, with 3.5% to 5.5% observed a single time. Time point here: longitudinal time-point 3. Sequences were obtained from PBMCs. These receptors all stem from a woman aged 55-70 years with multiple sclerosis.

This clonotype was detected many times. The chain carries TRBV6-5 and TRBJ2-7; D unclear. CDR3 length: 13 amino acids. V was clipped by 5 bases and J by 4 bases, with 12 bases between them. Germline CDR1 reads MNHEY; CDR2 reads SVGAGI. CDR3 region: CASSIRSRYEQYF. The CDR3 coding sequence is TGTGCCAGCAGTATCCGGAGCCGATACGAGCAGTACTTC.

This clonotype has ten or more counts. The gene calls are TRBV10-3 and TRBJ2-5; 14 nucleotides line up with TRBD2. CDR3 length equals 15 residues. Germline lookup yields CDR1 ENHRY and CDR2 SYGVKD. The J segment lost 7 bases and the V segment lost 3 bases, leaving 4 bases of the junction unmatched. The CDR3 sequence is CAISDGTSGGGTQYF. The CDR3 DNA reads as TGTGCCATCAGTGACGGGACTAGCGGGGGTGGGACCCAGTACTTC.

This clonotype has ten or more counts. The V call is TRBV9, the J call TRBJ2-7, with TRBD1 as a possible D gene (5 bases). The CDR3 extends over 13 amino acids. V lost 4 bases, J lost 7 bases, and 15 bases lay in between. CDR1 is SGDLS and CDR2 is YYNGEE in the germline V gene. The chain's CDR3 is CASSPSQGWEQYF. CDR3 nucleotides: TGTGCCAGCAGCCCCAGTCAGGGATGGGAGCAGTACTTC.

Many counts were recorded for this clonotype. The gene calls are TRBV6-4 and TRBJ1-4; 7 bases align to TRBD1. Trimming removed 2 bases from V and 4 bases from J; junction bases left unmatched: 4. The CDR3 extends over 15 amino acids. Looked up from germline, CDR1 is MRHNA and CDR2 is SNTAGT. CDR3 sequence (DNA): TGTGCCAGCAGTGACCGGGACAGCGGTAATGAAAAACTGTTTTTT. Amino acids: CASSDRDSGNEKLFF.

In its sample, this clonotype was seen many times. The genes are TRBV5-1 and TRBJ1-5, with TRBD1 matching 10 bases. The CDR3 runs to 14 residues. The trim removed 5 bases at V and 10 bases at J, leaving 9 bases unmatched. Germline lookup yields CDR1 SGHRS and CDR2 YFSETQ. In DNA form, the CDR3 reads TGCGCCAGCAGTTCGGGACAGGGGCGGGGACCCCAGCATTTT. Translation: CASSSGQGRGPQHF.

This clonotype showed up many times. The chain uses TRBV4-1 and TRBJ2-4, with no clear D. The CDR3 length is 16 residues. The germline V and J ends were trimmed by 0 bases and 0 bases, with 9 bases remaining between them. The germline V gene encodes CDR1 MGHRA and CDR2 YSYEKL. CDR3 residues: CASSQDRSVAKNIQYF. CDR3 in DNA: TGCGCCAGCAGCCAAGATAGGTCTGTAGCCAAAAACATTCAGTACTTC.

The chain carries TRBV7-8 and TRBJ1-1, with D possibly being TRBD1 (5 bases). Trimming took 0 bases from V and 5 from J, leaving 13 bases between them. This CDR3 spans 15 amino acids. Per the germline V gene, CDR1 is SGHVS and CDR2 is FQNEAQ. CDR3 in amino acids: CASSLAVGGSTEAFF. The CDR3 DNA reads as TGTGCCAGCAGCTTAGCGGTGGGGGGGTCGACTGAAGCTTTCTTT.

This clonotype has a count of ten or more. The V gene is TRBV7-9, the J gene TRBJ2-7, with D possibly being TRBD2 (5 bases). Deletions cut 5 bases from V and 6 bases from J, with 14 bases between. CDR1 is SEHNR, CDR2 FQNEAQ, per germline (reference sequence). The CDR3 spans 13 residues. The CDR3 nucleotides read TGTGCCAGCAGCCAAATAGGGAGTCGCGAGCAGTACTTC. It translates to CASSQIGSREQYF.

This clonotype was observed many times. This chain uses TRBV30 with TRBJ2-2; D is unresolved. The CDR3 extends over 11 amino acids. Trimming removed 2 bases from V and 5 bases from J, with 3 bases in between. Germline V gene data show CDR1 as GTSNPN and CDR2 as SVGIG (reference sequence). The CDR3 loop reads CAWSLTGELFF. The CDR3 region has the DNA TGTGCCTGGAGTTTAACCGGGGAGCTGTTTTTT.

This clonotype was observed many times. The rearrangement links TRBV6-6 to TRBJ1-5; D is ambiguous. The germline V gene encodes CDR1 MNHNY and CDR2 SVGAGI (reference sequence). CDR3 length equals 12 residues. V lost 6 bases, J lost 6 bases, and 9 bases lay in between. CDR3 in DNA: TGTGCCAGCAGCGTATCCCCTCAGCCCCAGCATTTT. Translation gives CASSVSPQPQHF.

Ten or more counts support this clonotype. This chain joins TRBV29-1 and TRBJ2-5; 12 nucleotides match TRBD1. In germline, CDR1 is SQVTM, CDR2 ANQGSEA. CDR3 size: 13 residues. V was clipped by 6 bases and J by 5 bases; unmatched bases: 4. This chain's CDR3 is CSVGQGAGETQYF. The CDR3 DNA reads as TGCAGCGTGGGACAGGGGGCCGGGGAGACCCAGTACTTC.

This clonotype was seen many times. The V gene is TRBV6-5, the J gene TRBJ2-2; possible D gene TRBD2, 5 bases. Per germline, CDR1 MNHEY and CDR2 SVGAGI. V was trimmed by 5 bases and J by 14 bases, leaving 15 bases between them. This CDR3 has 12 amino acids. DNA of the CDR3: TGTGCCAGCAGTCCGGGGAACACCGGCCTGTTTTTT. Translating gives CASSPGNTGLFF.

This clonotype was seen at least ten times. The rearrangement uses TRBV20-1 and TRBJ2-7, with TRBD1 matching 7 bases. Germline CDR1 DFQATT, CDR2 SNEGSKA (reference sequence). The V and J ends lost 3 bases and 0 bases, in that order; junction bases with no gene match: 8. The CDR3 spans 15 residues. CDR3 residues: CSASQGTVGSYEQYF. The CDR3 coding sequence is TGCAGTGCTAGCCAAGGGACAGTCGGCTCCTACGAGCAGTACTTC.

This clonotype was seen ten or more times. The chain has TRBV12-3 or TRBV12-4 and TRBJ1-1, with no clear D. The V end was cut by 8 bases, the J end by 1 base, with 8 bases between. The CDR3 consists of 12 residues. Here the CDR3 reads CASGYTNTEAFF. In DNA, the CDR3 is TGTGCCAGCGGGTACACGAACACTGAAGCTTTCTTT.

This clonotype was seen repeatedly, ten times or more. The rearrangement joins TRBV11-2 to TRBJ2-2; possibly TRBD1 or TRBD2 for D (5 bases each). V was clipped by 1 base and J by 4 bases, with 13 bases between them. Germline V gene lookup returns CDR1 SGHAT and CDR2 FQNNGV. The length of the CDR3 is 16 residues. CDR3 bases: TGTGCCAGCAGCTTAGTTTTTCGGGGACCCACCGGGGAGCTGTTTTTT. Translation: CASSLVFRGPTGELFF.

This clonotype was seen at least ten times. V gene TRBV4-2 combines with J gene TRBJ2-3; possibly TRBD1 for D (7 bases). The CDR3 totals 16 residues. Germline lookup yields CDR1 LGHNA and CDR2 YNFKEQ. V lost 0 bases and J lost 3, with 13 bases in between. CDR3 nucleotides: TGTGCCAGCAGCCAAGAAGCGACAGGGAGGACAGATACGCAGTATTTT. Its protein is CASSQEATGRTDTQYF.